This TCR beta chain was sequenced during a study of control samples from healthy donors and cancer patients. Here immunoSEQ multiplex PCR was the method, and the copy in TCRdb shows in-frame clones only, minus some. The table shows some 120,000 clones, with around 93% occurring only once. The CDR3 consists of 14 residues. Germline lookup yields CDR1 SNHLY and CDR2 FYNNEI. With 6 bases removed from V and 6 bases from J, the gap between germline ends came to 15 bases. The sequence came from a man between 18 and 29 years old in good health. Sequenced: blood. The chain uses TRBV2 and TRBJ2-4; D is unresolved. The CDR3 region has the DNA TGTGCCAGCAGCCTCTCCGGGCTAAGAAACATTCAGTACTTC. It specifies CASSLSGLRNIQYF.